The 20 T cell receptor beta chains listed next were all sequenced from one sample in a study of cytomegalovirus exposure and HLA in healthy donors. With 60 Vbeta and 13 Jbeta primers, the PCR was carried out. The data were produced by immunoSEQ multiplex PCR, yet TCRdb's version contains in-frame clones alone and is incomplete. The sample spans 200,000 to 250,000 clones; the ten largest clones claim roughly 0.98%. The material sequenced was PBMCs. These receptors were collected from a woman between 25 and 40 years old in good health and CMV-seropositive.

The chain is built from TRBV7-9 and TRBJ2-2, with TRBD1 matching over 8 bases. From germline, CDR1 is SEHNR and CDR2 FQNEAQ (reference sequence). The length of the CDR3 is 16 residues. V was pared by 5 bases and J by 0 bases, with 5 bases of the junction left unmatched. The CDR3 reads CASSRVDRANTGELFF. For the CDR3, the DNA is TGTGCCAGCAGCCGGGTGGACAGGGCGAACACCGGGGAGCTGTTTTTT.

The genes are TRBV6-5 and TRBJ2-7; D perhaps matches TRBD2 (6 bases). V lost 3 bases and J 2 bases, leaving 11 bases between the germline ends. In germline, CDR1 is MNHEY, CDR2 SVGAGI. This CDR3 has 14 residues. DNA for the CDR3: TGTGCCAGCAGTTATCGGGGAGGCCCCTACGAGCAGTACTTC. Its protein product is CASSYRGGPYEQYF.

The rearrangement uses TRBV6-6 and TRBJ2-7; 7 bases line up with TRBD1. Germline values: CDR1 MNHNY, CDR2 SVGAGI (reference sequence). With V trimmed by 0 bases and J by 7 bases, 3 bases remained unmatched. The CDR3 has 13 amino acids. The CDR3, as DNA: TGTGCCAGCAGTTACTCGAGGGGGCGTGAGCAGTACTTC. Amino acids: CASSYSRGREQYF.

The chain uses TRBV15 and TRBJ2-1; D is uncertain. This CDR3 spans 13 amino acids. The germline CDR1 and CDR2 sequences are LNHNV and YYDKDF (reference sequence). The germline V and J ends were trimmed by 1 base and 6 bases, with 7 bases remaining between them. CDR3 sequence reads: CATSRASSNEQFF. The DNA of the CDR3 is TGTGCCACCAGCAGAGCGTCCAGCAATGAGCAGTTCTTC.

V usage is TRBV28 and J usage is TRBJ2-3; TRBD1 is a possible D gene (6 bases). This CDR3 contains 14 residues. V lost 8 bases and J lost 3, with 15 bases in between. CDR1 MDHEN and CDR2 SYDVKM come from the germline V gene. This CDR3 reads CASRRNRETDTQYF. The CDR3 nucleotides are TGTGCCAGCCGTCGGAACAGGGAAACAGATACGCAGTATTTT.

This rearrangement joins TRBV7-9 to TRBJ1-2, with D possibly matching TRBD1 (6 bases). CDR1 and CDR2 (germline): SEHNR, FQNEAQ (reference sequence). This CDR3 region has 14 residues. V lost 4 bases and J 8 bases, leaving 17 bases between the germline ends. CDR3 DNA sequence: TGTGCCAGCAGCTATCCTGGCAGGGGCTGGGGCTACACCTTC. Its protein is CASSYPGRGWGYTF.

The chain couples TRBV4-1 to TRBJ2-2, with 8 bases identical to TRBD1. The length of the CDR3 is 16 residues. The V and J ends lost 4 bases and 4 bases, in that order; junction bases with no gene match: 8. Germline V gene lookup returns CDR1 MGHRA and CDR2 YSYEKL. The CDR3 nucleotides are TGCGCCAGCAGCCTTCAGGACAGGGTAGGCACCGGGGAGCTGTTTTTT. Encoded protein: CASSLQDRVGTGELFF.

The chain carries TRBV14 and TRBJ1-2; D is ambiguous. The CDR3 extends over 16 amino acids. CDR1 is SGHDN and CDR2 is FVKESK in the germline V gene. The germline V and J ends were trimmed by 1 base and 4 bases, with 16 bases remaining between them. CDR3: CASSQGGPGYSYGYTF. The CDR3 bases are TGTGCCAGCAGCCAAGGAGGCCCGGGATATAGCTATGGCTACACCTTC.

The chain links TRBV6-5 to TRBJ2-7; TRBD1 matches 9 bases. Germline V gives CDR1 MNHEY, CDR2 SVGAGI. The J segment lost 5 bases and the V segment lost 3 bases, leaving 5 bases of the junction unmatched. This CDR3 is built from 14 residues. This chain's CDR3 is CASSYRDRADEQYF. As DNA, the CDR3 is TGTGCCAGCAGTTATCGGGACAGGGCGGACGAGCAGTACTTC.

For the CDR3, the DNA is TGTGCCAGTAGTATAGGGGGCGACTCCTACAATGAGCAGTTCTTC. Protein product: CASSIGGDSYNEQFF. The V call is TRBV19, the J call TRBJ2-1; possible D gene TRBD1, 5 bases. The CDR3 covers 15 residues. Germline V lookup: CDR1 LNHDA, CDR2 SQIVND (reference sequence). V gave up 1 base and J gave up 0 bases, with 7 bases separating them.

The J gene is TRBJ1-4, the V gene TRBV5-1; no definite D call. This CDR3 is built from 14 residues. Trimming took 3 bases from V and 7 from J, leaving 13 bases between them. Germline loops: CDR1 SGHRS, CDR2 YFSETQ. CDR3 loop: CASSSGPEGEKLFF. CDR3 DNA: TGCGCCAGCAGCTCCGGCCCCGAGGGTGAAAAACTGTTTTTT.

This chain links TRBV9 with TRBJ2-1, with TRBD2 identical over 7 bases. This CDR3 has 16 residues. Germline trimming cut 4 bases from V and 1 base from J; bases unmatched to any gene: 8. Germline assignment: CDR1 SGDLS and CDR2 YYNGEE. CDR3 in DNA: TGTGCCAGCAGCCCCCTGGGGGGGGATTCCTACAATGAGCAGTTCTTC. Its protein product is CASSPLGGDSYNEQFF. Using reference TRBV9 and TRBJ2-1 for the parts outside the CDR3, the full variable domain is DSGVTQTPKHLITATGQRVTLRCSPRSGDLSVYWYQQSLDQGLQFLIQYYNGEERAKGNILERFSAQQFPDLHSELNLSSLELGDSALYFCASSPLGGDSYNEQFFGPGTRLTVL.

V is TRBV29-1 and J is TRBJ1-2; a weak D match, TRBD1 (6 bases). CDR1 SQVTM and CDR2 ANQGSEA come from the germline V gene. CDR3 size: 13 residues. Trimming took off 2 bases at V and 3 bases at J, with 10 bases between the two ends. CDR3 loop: CSVEQGSDYGYTF. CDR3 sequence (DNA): TGCAGCGTTGAACAGGGGAGTGACTATGGCTACACCTTC.

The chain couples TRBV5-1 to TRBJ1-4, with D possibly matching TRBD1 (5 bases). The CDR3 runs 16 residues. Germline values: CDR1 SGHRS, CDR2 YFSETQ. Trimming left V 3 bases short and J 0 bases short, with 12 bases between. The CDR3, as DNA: TGCGCCAGCAGCTCTGGACGGGGGGCAACTAATGAAAAACTGTTTTTT. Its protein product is CASSSGRGATNEKLFF.

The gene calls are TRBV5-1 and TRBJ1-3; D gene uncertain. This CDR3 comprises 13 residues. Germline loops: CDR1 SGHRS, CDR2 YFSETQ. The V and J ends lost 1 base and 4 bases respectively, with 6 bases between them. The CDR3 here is CASSLNLGNTIYF. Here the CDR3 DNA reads TGCGCCAGCAGCTTGAACTTAGGAAACACCATATATTTT.

The CDR3: CASSSQGIGEKLFF. The CDR3 DNA is TGTGCCAGCAGTTCACAGGGGATTGGGGAAAAACTGTTTTTT. The chain employs TRBV2 and TRBJ1-4; the match to TRBD1 covers 7 bases. The CDR3 is made up of 14 amino acids. CDR1 is SNHLY, CDR2 FYNNEI, per germline. The trim removed 5 bases at V and 8 bases at J, leaving 8 bases unmatched.

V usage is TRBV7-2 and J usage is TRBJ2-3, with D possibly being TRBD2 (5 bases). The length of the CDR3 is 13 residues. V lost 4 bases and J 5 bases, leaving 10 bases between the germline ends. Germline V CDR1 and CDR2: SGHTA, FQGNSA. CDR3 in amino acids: CASSSGWEDTQYF. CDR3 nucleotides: TGTGCCAGCAGCTCGGGGTGGGAAGATACGCAGTATTTT.

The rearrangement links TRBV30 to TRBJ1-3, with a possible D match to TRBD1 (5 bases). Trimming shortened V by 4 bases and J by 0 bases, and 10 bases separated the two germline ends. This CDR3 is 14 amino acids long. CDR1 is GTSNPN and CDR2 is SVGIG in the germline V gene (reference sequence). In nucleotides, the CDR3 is TGTGCCTGGACGGAGGGGCTCTCTGGAAACACCATATATTTT. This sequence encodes CAWTEGLSGNTIYF.

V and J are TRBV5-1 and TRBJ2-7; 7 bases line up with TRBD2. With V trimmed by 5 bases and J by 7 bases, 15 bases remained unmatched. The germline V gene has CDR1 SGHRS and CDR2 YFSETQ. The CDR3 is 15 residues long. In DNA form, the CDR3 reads TGCGCCAGCAGTCCCGAACTAGCGAGCGCGTGGGAGCAGTACTTC. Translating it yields CASSPELASAWEQYF.

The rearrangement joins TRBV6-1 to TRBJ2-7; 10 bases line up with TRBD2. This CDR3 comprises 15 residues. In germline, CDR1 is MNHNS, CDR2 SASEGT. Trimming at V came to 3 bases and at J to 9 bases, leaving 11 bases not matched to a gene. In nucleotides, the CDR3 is TGTGCCAGCAGTGATGTAGCGGGGGGCCTTCTGGGGCAGTACTTC. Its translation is CASSDVAGGLLGQYF.